The entry below gives a single T cell receptor (beta chain) sequence along with its context. Its antigen is unidentified. V was clipped by 3 bases and J by 4 bases, with 13 bases between them. CDR3 size: 13 residues. The germline CDR1 and CDR2 sequences are DFQATT and SNEGSKA (reference sequence). The TCRbeta library was prepared with unique molecular identifiers. MiXCR, applied by TCRdb to the PCR reads, yields one record per CDR3 protein. The sample records 200,000 to 300,000 distinct CDR3 sequences, over 20% being singletons. This record comes from a study of T-cell reconstitution after alpha-beta-depleted transplantation in children. General study results and limits: It was newly produced T cells that mostly accounted for T-cell counts and diversity one year after transplant.

The chain carries TRBV20-1 and TRBJ2-7, with a weak D call TRBD2 (6 bases). The TCR sequence derives from a girl aged 2 to 9 with Fanconi anemia, due to receive a stem cell transplant. The sample consisted of PBMCs, taken before TCRalphabeta/CD19-depleted stem cell transplant. CDR3 nucleotide sequence: TGCAGTGCTAGCGGGAGAAGTTGGTACGAGCAGTACTTC. This gives the protein CSASGRSWYEQYF.